Listed here are 26 T cell receptor beta chains from one sample, sequenced in a study of T cells in Graves' hyperthyroidism and ophthalmopathy. RNA transcripts gave rise to amplified TCR beta CDR3 regions. First-round RT-PCR targeting the TCR CDR3 was performed with the HTBI primer set. Using its own MiXCR run on the multiplex PCR reads, TCRdb lists one record per CDR3 protein. The sample holds hundreds of thousands of distinct CDR3 sequences, 45% seen once. The sequencing sample was made of peripheral blood or thyroid tissue (not recorded which). The receptor source for this set is an adult man with Graves' disease, either hyperthyroidism or ophthalmopathy (not recorded which).

This clonotype was detected ten times or more. The CDR3 region is CASSLRGPRNTEAFF. For the CDR3, the DNA is TGTGCCAGCAGCCTGAGGGGACCGCGAAACACTGAAGCTTTCTTT. The V call is TRBV14, the J call TRBJ1-1; D is possibly TRBD1 (5 bases). V lost 4 bases and J 2 bases, leaving 14 bases between the germline ends. Per germline, CDR1 SGHDN and CDR2 FVKESK. The CDR3 sequence is 15 residues long.

This clonotype was observed many times. The J gene is TRBJ1-1, the V gene TRBV10-3, with D perhaps TRBD1 (5 bases). The CDR3 runs 14 residues. Germline CDR1 is ENHRY and CDR2 is SYGVKD. The germline V and J ends were trimmed by 7 bases and 3 bases, with 15 bases remaining between them. CDR3 bases: TGTGCCATCAAGGTGGGCCAGGGTGACACTGAAGCTTTCTTT. It is translated as CAIKVGQGDTEAFF.

This clonotype has ten or more counts. The chain carries TRBV14 and TRBJ1-2; no firm D call. Trimming took off 2 bases at V and 1 base at J, with 8 bases between the two ends. The CDR3 is 14 amino acids. Germline CDR1 reads SGHDN; CDR2 reads FVKESK. This CDR3 is CASSQTGLNYGYTF. The DNA for the CDR3 is TGTGCCAGCAGCCAAACGGGCCTTAACTATGGCTACACCTTC.

This clonotype was detected a few times. The rearrangement uses TRBV29-1 and TRBJ2-7, with D perhaps being TRBD1 or TRBD2 (5 bases each). Germline CDR1 and CDR2: SQVTM and ANQGSEA. The CDR3 runs to 15 residues. V was clipped by 7 bases and J by 4 bases, with 23 bases between them. Here the CDR3 reads CSAHLGPGPSYEQYF. For the CDR3, the DNA is TGCAGCGCCCACTTGGGGCCGGGACCGAGTTACGAGCAGTACTTC.

The genes are TRBV19 and TRBJ2-7; TRBD1 aligns across 9 bases. Germline CDR1 and CDR2: LNHDA and SQIVND (reference sequence). CDR3 length: 15 amino acids. Trimming removed 11 bases from V and 5 bases from J; junction bases left unmatched: 16. CDR3 bases: TGTGCCGGCGACCGTTTGGTGACAGGGGGTCACGAGCAGTACTTC. Translated: CAGDRLVTGGHEQYF.

With regard to this clonotype: The conserved phenylalanine or tryptophan normally closing the CDR3 is absent here, so this likely arose from a read error. V is TRBV5-1 and J is TRBJ1-1; 7 bases line up with TRBD1. The CDR3 sequence is 15 residues long. Germline assignment: CDR1 SGHRS and CDR2 YFSETQ. V lost 0 bases and J lost 4; bases outside the gene matches: 6. The CDR3 coding sequence is TGCGCCAGCAGCTTGGAGGGGGCGCTGGGCACTGAAGCTTTCCTT. Encoded protein: CASSLEGALGTEAFL.

The V call is TRBV20-1, the J call TRBJ1-5; D possibly corresponds to TRBD1 (6 bases). V lost 4 bases and J 7 bases, leaving 17 bases between the germline ends. Germline assignment: CDR1 DFQATT and CDR2 SNEGSKA (reference sequence). The CDR3 length is 14 residues. CDR3 bases: TGCAGTGCTACGACAGGAATCCTTCGACAGCCCCAGCATTTT. This gives the protein CSATTGILRQPQHF.

A note on this clonotype: Without the conserved terminal phenylalanine or tryptophan, this CDR3 likely stems from a read error. The DNA is omitted, as the CDR3 cannot be located on it reliably, and the CDR3 follows TCRdb's listing. The CDR3 loop reads CASSSTGY. The rearrangement links TRBV7-8 to TRBJ1-4; the table's TRBD1 call for D was not verified on the DNA. CDR1 is SGHVS, CDR2 FQNEAQ, per germline. With termini counted, the CDR3 has 8 amino acids.

There are many counts of this clonotype. This chain uses TRBV13 with TRBJ1-2; a possible D gene is TRBD1 (6 bases). The CDR3 consists of 13 residues. CDR1 PRHDT and CDR2 FYEKMQ come from the germline V gene (reference sequence). The germline V and J ends were trimmed by 4 bases and 3 bases, with 9 bases remaining between them. This CDR3 reads CASSSRQDYGYTF. CDR3 nucleotides: TGTGCCAGCAGCTCGCGACAGGACTATGGCTACACCTTC.

The genes are TRBV7-6 and TRBJ2-5; 7 nucleotides match TRBD1. V dropped 7 bases and J dropped 3; count of bases not matched to a gene: 5. Looked up from germline, CDR1 is SGHVS and CDR2 is FNYEAQ. This CDR3 has 13 residues. CDR3 in amino acids: CASTSGTEETQYF. CDR3 in DNA: TGTGCCAGCACCTCCGGGACAGAAGAGACCCAGTACTTC.

This clonotype turned up a few times. The genes are TRBV3-1 and TRBJ1-1; D gene uncertain. This CDR3 region has 11 residues. Trimming removed 0 bases from V and 8 bases from J, with 4 bases in between. The germline CDR1 and CDR2 sequences are LGHDT and YNNKEL (reference sequence). CDR3 sequence reads: CASSQEREAFF. The CDR3 DNA is TGTGCCAGCAGCCAAGAGCGCGAAGCTTTCTTT.

To note about this clonotype: A much larger clonotype is one base distant, so this may be a read error. The genes are TRBV7-9 and TRBJ1-1, with D possibly matching TRBD1 (5 bases). The V gene's germline CDR1 is SEHNR and CDR2 FQNEAQ (reference sequence). This CDR3 contains 14 residues. Here the CDR3 DNA reads TGTGCCACCAGCAGCGGGGGGGTGAACACTGAAGCTTTCTTT. Protein product: CATSSGGVNTEAFF.

The rearrangement uses TRBV29-1 and TRBJ1-1; 12 nucleotides line up with TRBD1. Per germline, CDR1 SQVTM and CDR2 ANQGSEA. The junction had 6 bases not matched to a gene; V was cut back by 7 bases and J by 3 bases. The CDR3 totals 14 residues. The CDR3 protein is CSAAGTGGYTEAFF. CDR3 coding DNA: TGCAGCGCCGCGGGGACAGGGGGCTACACTGAAGCTTTCTTT.

Points on this clonotype: One end of the junction does not line up with germline, which may come from a read error. V is TRBV20-1 and J is TRBJ1-1; 7 bases line up with TRBD1. The V gene's germline CDR1 is DFQATT and CDR2 SNEGSKA (reference sequence). The CDR3 contains 12 residues. The CDR3 nucleotides read TGCAGCGGACAGGCAGCGGGTACTGAAGCTTCCTTT. Encoded protein: CSGQAAGTEASF.

This clonotype has only a few counts. The chain is built from TRBV2 and TRBJ1-2, with D possibly matching TRBD1 (5 bases). This CDR3 has 16 residues. V was clipped by 2 bases and J by 4 bases, with 17 bases between them. Looked up from germline, CDR1 is SNHLY and CDR2 is FYNNEI. This CDR3 is CASSEFFVGGSYGYTF. In DNA form, the CDR3 reads TGTGCCAGCAGTGAATTTTTCGTGGGGGGGAGCTATGGCTACACCTTC.

This clonotype appeared many times. This chain connects TRBV6-5 to TRBJ1-6; D remains ambiguous. CDR1 is MNHEY, CDR2 SVGAGI, per germline. The CDR3 contains 11 residues. V dropped 5 bases and J dropped 17 bases, with 13 bases sitting between them. CDR3 in amino acids: CASSRGQEVHF. The CDR3 coding sequence is TGTGCCAGCAGTAGAGGCCAGGAGGTCCACTTT.

Written as DNA, the CDR3 is TGTGCCAACTCACCACCGCCAGGGACTAATGAAAAACTGTTTTTT. It translates to CANSPPPGTNEKLFF. The V and J genes are TRBV25-1 and TRBJ1-4, with D tentatively TRBD1 (5 bases). Per the germline V gene, CDR1 is MGHDK and CDR2 is SYGVNS. V shed 10 bases and J shed 2 bases, with 17 bases lying between them. The CDR3 totals 15 residues. Variable domain in full (rest from reference TRBV25-1 and TRBJ1-4): EADIYQTPRYLVIGTGKKITLECSQTMGHDKMYWYQQDPGMELHLIHYSYGVNSTEKGDLSSESTVSRIRTEHFPLTLESARPSHTSQYLCANSPPPGTNEKLFFGSGTQLSVL.

Many counts were recorded for this clonotype. The V gene is TRBV15, the J gene TRBJ1-5; D perhaps matches TRBD1 (5 bases). The V end was cut by 3 bases, the J end by 0 bases, with 6 bases between. CDR3 length equals 14 residues. Germline V gene data show CDR1 as LNHNV and CDR2 as YYDKDF (reference sequence). Written as DNA, the CDR3 is TGTGCCACCAGCAGGGACAATAGCAATCAGCCCCAGCATTTT. It yields the protein CATSRDNSNQPQHF.

This clonotype came up a few times. The V call is TRBV20-1, the J call TRBJ1-5, with 10 bases matching TRBD1. Trimming at V came to 4 bases and at J to 5 bases, leaving 5 bases not matched to a gene. CDR3 length equals 14 residues. The germline V gene encodes CDR1 DFQATT and CDR2 SNEGSKA (reference sequence). As DNA, the CDR3 is TGCAGTGCTATAAGGGGGACAGGGGATCAGCCCCAGCATTTT. Translated, it gives CSAIRGTGDQPQHF.

As concerns this clonotype: Relative to the germline gene, one junction end is altered; a read error may explain this. This rearrangement joins TRBV5-1 to TRBJ1-6; a weak D match, TRBD1 (6 bases). The CDR3 runs 15 residues. CDR1 and CDR2 from the germline V gene are SGHRS and YFSETQ. Here the CDR3 reads CASSLDSDSNSPLHF. The CDR3 nucleotides are TGTGCCAGCAGCTTGGACAGCGACTCTAATTCACCCCTCCACTTT.

This clonotype was observed at least ten times. This chain links TRBV7-8 with TRBJ2-5, with D tentatively TRBD1 or TRBD2 (5 bases each). Germline CDR1 is SGHVS and CDR2 is FQNEAQ. V lost 2 bases and J 5 bases, leaving 12 bases between the germline ends. The CDR3 has 14 residues. The CDR3 DNA sequence: TGTGCCAGCAGCTTAACCGGGACCGAGGAGACCCAGTACTTC. Amino acids: CASSLTGTEETQYF.

This chain links TRBV29-1 with TRBJ2-7; 9 bases align to TRBD1. Germline assignment: CDR1 SQVTM and CDR2 ANQGSEA. CDR3 length: 13 amino acids. V was pared by 7 bases and J by 1 base, with 5 bases of the junction left unmatched. CDR3 bases: TGCAGCGGAAGGACAGGGGAGTCCTACGAGCAGTACTTC. Translated, it gives CSGRTGESYEQYF.

This clonotype turned up a few times. V gene TRBV7-6 combines with J gene TRBJ2-7, with 14 positions matching TRBD2. The germline V gene encodes CDR1 SGHVS and CDR2 FNYEAQ. The ends lost 1 base at V and 3 bases at J; junction bases unmatched: 5. This CDR3 region has 17 residues. CDR3 loop: CASSLGGLAGDLYEQYF. The CDR3 bases are TGTGCCAGCAGCTTAGGGGGACTAGCGGGAGATCTCTACGAGCAGTACTTC. The variable domain in full, with the rest retrieved from reference TRBV7-6 and TRBJ2-7, is GAGVSQSPRYKVTKRGQDVALRCDPISGHVSLYWYRQALGQGPEFLTYFNYEAQQDKSGLPNDRFSAERPEGSISTLTIQRTEQRDSAMYRCASSLGGLAGDLYEQYFGPGTRLTVT.

This sequence joins TRBV3-1 and TRBJ2-5; no firm D call. CDR3 length: 15 amino acids. Germline CDR1 LGHDT, CDR2 YNNKEL (reference sequence). V dropped 0 bases and J dropped 1 base, with 9 bases sitting between them. Here the CDR3 reads CASSQDRRTQETQYF. The CDR3 DNA reads TGTGCCAGCAGCCAAGATCGGCGGACCCAAGAGACCCAGTACTTC.

Worth noting for this clonotype: This is likely a read error, given that the CDR3 carries no conserved phenylalanine or tryptophan at its end. The J gene is TRBJ1-1, the V gene TRBV6-1; D may be TRBD1 (6 bases). The CDR3 runs 13 residues. V dropped 2 bases and J dropped 5 bases, with 9 bases sitting between them. Germline V gives CDR1 MNHNS, CDR2 SASEGT. Here the CDR3 reads CASSETGMTEAFS. CDR3 bases: TGTGCCAGCAGTGAAACAGGGATGACTGAAGCTTTCTCT.

The table lists this clonotype with many counts. The chain combines TRBV29-1 with TRBJ2-7; TRBD2 is a possible D gene (5 bases). The CDR3 loop spans 15 amino acids. Germline CDR1 is SQVTM and CDR2 is ANQGSEA. Trimming took 6 bases from V and 0 from J, leaving 18 bases between them. The CDR3 sequence: CSVVQAPGSSYEQYF. CDR3 nucleotides: TGCAGCGTCGTTCAGGCCCCGGGGAGCTCCTACGAGCAGTACTTC.